This T cell receptor (beta chain) comes out of a study of identifying expanded T cells in peripheral blood. Study-level findings and limits: Technical replicates showed about 1.1 changed clones; roughly two weeks roughly 16; four weeks 19. Clone count variance between roughly 2-week samples rose with total template count.

A word on this clone: Its antigen is not known.

CDR3 length equals 16 residues. Trimming took off 7 bases at V and 6 bases at J, with 21 bases between the two ends. Germline CDR1 and CDR2: MNHEY and SMNVEV (reference sequence). Collection occurred without any documented infections or immune events in donors. Measured with immunoSEQ multiplex PCR; TCRdb has only the in-frame clones, and not every one. The data contain 90,000 or so clones, 88% of them singletons. The specimen sequenced was blood. The chain recombines TRBV27 with TRBJ2-2; the D call may be TRBD1 or TRBD2 (5 bases each). This TCR was sampled from a person aged 18 to 70 in good health. CDR3 region: CASTPGRLSGAGELFF. The CDR3, as DNA: TGTGCCAGCACGCCGGGACGGTTAAGTGGCGCCGGGGAGCTGTTTTTT.